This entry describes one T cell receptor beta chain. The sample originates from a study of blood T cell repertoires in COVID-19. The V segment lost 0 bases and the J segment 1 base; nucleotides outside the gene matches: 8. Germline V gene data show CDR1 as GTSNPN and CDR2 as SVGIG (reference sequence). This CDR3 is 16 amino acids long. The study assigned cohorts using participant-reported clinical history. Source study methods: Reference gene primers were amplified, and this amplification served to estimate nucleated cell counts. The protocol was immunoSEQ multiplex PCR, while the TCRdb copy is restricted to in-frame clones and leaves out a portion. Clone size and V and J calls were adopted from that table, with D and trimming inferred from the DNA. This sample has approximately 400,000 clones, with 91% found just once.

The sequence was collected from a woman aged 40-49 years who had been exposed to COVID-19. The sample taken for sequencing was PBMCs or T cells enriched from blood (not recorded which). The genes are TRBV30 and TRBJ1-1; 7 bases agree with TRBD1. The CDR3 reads CAWSVLYQGENTEAFF. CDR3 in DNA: TGTGCCTGGAGTGTACTGTATCAGGGGGAGAACACTGAAGCTTTCTTT.